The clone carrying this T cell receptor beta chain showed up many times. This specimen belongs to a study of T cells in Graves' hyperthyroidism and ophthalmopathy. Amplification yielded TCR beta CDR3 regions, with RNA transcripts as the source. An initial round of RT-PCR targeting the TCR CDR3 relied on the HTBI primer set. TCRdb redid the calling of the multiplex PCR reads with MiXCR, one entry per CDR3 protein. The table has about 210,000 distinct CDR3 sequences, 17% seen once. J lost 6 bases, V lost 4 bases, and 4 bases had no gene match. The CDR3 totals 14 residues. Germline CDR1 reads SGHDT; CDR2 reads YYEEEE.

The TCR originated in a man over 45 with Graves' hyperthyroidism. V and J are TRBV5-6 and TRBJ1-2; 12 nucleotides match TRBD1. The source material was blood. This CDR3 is CASSAGTGGHGYTF. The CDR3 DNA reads TGTGCCAGCAGCGCGGGGACAGGGGGCCATGGCTACACCTTC.